Here is one T cell receptor (beta chain) with its context. Original handling: Estimates of nucleated cell counts were drawn from the amplification of reference gene primers. Method: immunoSEQ multiplex PCR; TCRdb's copy keeps in-frame clones and lacks some. V, J and clone size are those of that table, while D and trimming were read from the DNA. This sample has around 340,000 clones, with less than 90% found just once. Enrollment of patients from Seattle took place during active infection, with longitudinal follow-up. These data are taken from a study of blood T cell repertoires in COVID-19. The wider study: Both acute and convalescent COVID-19 samples were obtained from the United States, Italy and Spain. The analysed material was cDNA or gDNA that came from T cells, B-cell-depleted T cells, or PBMCs.

V was pared by 5 bases and J by 0 bases, with 14 bases between. Germline V gene sequence: CDR1 LNHDA, CDR2 SQIVND (reference sequence). The CDR3 is 17 residues long. The material sequenced was peripheral blood. The genes are TRBV19 and TRBJ1-6; D is unclear. The receptor was isolated from a woman aged 55 to 70 with COVID-19, enrolled during active disease. As DNA, the CDR3 is TGTGCCAGTAGTGGTGACGGGAGGAGCTCCTATAATTCACCCCTCCACTTT. Its protein is CASSGDGRSSYNSPLHF.